The clone carrying this TCR beta chain was found many times. As yet, its antigen is unknown. The data belong to a study of early T cells in non-severe SARS-CoV-2 infection. The wider study: The chains were unpaired, and the sequenced material was bulk RNA from unsorted whole blood.

Findings and limits, study-wide: Anti-spike CD8 responses were favored in VDJdb matching, and private and CD4 specificities were missed.

Individually, cDNA molecules had unique molecular identifiers attached to them. Each CDR3 protein is one row after TCRdb ran MiXCR on the 5' RACE reads. The data show fewer than 40,000 distinct CDR3 sequences, 7% to 7.5% seen once. Germline V gives CDR1 DFQATT, CDR2 SNEGSKA (reference sequence). V lost 3 bases and J lost 7; bases outside the gene matches: 13. The CDR3 is 15 residues long. This TCR derives from an adult who was a healthcare worker with PCR-confirmed SARS-CoV-2 infection or an uninfected control (not recorded which). The sequences come from whole blood, collected at baseline. The rearrangement links TRBV20-1 to TRBJ1-2, with 8 positions matching TRBD1. CDR3: CSASVTTGQGRGYTF. The CDR3 DNA sequence: TGCAGTGCTAGTGTTACCACAGGACAGGGTCGTGGCTACACCTTC.